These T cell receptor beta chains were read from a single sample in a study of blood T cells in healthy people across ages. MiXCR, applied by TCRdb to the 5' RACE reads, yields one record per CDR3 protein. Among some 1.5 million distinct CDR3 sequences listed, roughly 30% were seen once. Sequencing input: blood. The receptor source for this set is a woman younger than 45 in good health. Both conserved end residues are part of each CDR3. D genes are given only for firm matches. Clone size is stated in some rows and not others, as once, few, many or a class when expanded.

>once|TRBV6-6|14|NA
CASSFSGENTEAFF
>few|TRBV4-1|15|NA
CASSQVVESSYEQYF
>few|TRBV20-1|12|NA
CSARTLNQPQHF
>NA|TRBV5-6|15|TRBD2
CASSRIGGGAYEQYF
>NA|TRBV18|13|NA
CASSGRGTYEQYF
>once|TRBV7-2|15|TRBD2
CASSSRLANYNEQYF
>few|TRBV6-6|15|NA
CASSYGENSYNEQFF
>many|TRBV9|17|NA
CASSVGGEAYLGYGYTF
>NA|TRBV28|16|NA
CASSLGEGLEAYEQYF
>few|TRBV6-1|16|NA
CASSELGQRSLNEQFF
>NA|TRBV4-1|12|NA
CASSQLGVGYTF
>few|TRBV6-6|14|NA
CASSSNYRNTEAFF
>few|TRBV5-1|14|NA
CASGPLREPYGYTF
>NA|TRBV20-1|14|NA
CSAISLQGYTEAFF
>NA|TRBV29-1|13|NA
CSVVRKGNTEAFF
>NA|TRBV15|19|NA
CATSRGSRARTSEREKLFF
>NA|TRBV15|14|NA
CATSRAGMNTEAFF
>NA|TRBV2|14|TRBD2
CASSDEREDPEQFF
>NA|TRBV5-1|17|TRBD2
CASSLQSSGFTADTQYF
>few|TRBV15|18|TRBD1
CATRPTGTGGQGISGYTF
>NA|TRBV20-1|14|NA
CSAREHPTGYGYTF